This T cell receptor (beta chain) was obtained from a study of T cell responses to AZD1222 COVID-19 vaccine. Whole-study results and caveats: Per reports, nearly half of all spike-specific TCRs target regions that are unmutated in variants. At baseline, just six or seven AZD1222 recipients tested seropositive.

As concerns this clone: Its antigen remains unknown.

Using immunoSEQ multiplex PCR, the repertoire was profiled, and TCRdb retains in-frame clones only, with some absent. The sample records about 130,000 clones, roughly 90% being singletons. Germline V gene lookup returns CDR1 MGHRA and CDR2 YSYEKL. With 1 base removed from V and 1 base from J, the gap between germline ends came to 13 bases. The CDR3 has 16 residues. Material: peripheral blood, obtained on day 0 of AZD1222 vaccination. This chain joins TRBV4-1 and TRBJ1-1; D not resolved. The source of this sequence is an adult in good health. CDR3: CASSQVGRGSNTEAFF. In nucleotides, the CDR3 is TGCGCCAGCAGCCAAGTAGGACGGGGATCGAACACTGAAGCTTTCTTT.